This T cell receptor beta chain was sequenced during a study of cytomegalovirus exposure and HLA in healthy donors. Whole-study findings and limits: Presence/absence analyses assumed roughly uniform sequencing depth across donors, which may not hold. A few V segments could not be told apart, such as TRBV6-2 and TRBV6-3, and were left out. The study recorded more than 150 TCR beta chains that were cytomegalovirus-associated. Analysis was performed later, and it showed HLA-associated TCR beta chains to be more clonally expanded than equally common others.

Primers: 60 Vbeta forward and 13 Jbeta reverse. Generated by immunoSEQ multiplex PCR, the TCRdb table keeps only in-frame clones and is missing some. Here the sample spans about 170,000 clones, approximately 80% being singletons. With V trimmed by 5 bases and J by 4 bases, 6 bases remained unmatched. In germline, CDR1 is LNHNV, CDR2 YYDKDF (reference sequence). CDR3 length equals 14 residues. About this clone itself: Antigen: not known.

This sequence was found in a woman younger than 35 in good health and CMV-seropositive. This rearrangement joins TRBV15 to TRBJ2-7; 9 nucleotides agree with TRBD1. Material for sequencing was PBMCs. The CDR3 DNA follows: TGTGCCACCAGCCCTTCACAGGGGGCGTACGAGCAGTACTTC. It translates to CATSPSQGAYEQYF. The variable domain in full, completed from reference TRBV15 and TRBJ2-7, reads DAMVIQNPRYQVTQFGKPVTLSCSQTLNHNVMYWYQQKSSQAPKLLFHYYDKDFNNEADTPDNFQSRRPNTSFCFLDIRSPGLGDTAMYLCATSPSQGAYEQYFGPGTRLTVT.